Below are 16 T cell receptor beta chains sequenced from a single sample in a study of cytomegalovirus exposure and HLA in healthy donors. The PCR had 60 Vbeta and 13 Jbeta primers. Sequencing used immunoSEQ multiplex PCR; TCRdb keeps in-frame clones, though not all of them. The data contain around 120,000 clones, around 69% of them singletons. The sequenced material came from PBMCs. These receptors all come from a man aged 50 to 59 in good health and CMV-seropositive.

The chain has TRBV10-1 and TRBJ2-1, with 14 bases identical to TRBD2. CDR1 WNHNN and CDR2 SYGVQD come from the germline V gene (reference sequence). This CDR3 region has 18 residues. The ends lost 6 bases at V and 6 bases at J; junction bases unmatched: 13. CDR3 DNA sequence: TGCGCCAGCAGCGTTCGGAGACTAGCGGGAGGGCCGGTCAATGAGCAGTTCTTC. Protein sequence: CASSVRRLAGGPVNEQFF.

Ten or more counts support this clone. The chain recombines TRBV27 with TRBJ2-1; D perhaps matches TRBD2 (6 bases). The CDR3 runs 12 residues. The germline V gene encodes CDR1 MNHEY and CDR2 SMNVEV (reference sequence). Trimming took off 6 bases at V and 7 bases at J, with 10 bases between the two ends. This CDR3 reads CASRLGSNEQFF. The CDR3 DNA follows: TGTGCCAGCAGACTCGGGAGTAATGAGCAGTTCTTC.

The CDR3 spells CASSLLASGGNEQFF. The DNA for the CDR3 is TGCGCCAGCAGCTTGTTGGCTAGCGGAGGGAATGAGCAGTTCTTC. The gene calls are TRBV5-1 and TRBJ2-1; 7 nucleotides align to TRBD2. Per the germline V gene, CDR1 is SGHRS and CDR2 is YFSETQ. The CDR3 is made up of 15 amino acids. Germline trimming cut 1 base from V and 7 bases from J; bases unmatched to any gene: 8.

This clone was recorded a few times. This chain joins TRBV18 and TRBJ2-2; a possible D gene is TRBD1 (5 bases). Per the germline V gene, CDR1 is KGHSH and CDR2 is LQKENI. The CDR3 totals 15 residues. Trimming removed 0 bases from V and 5 bases from J, with 10 bases in between. The CDR3 DNA follows: TGTGCCAGCTCACCACCAATAGGGGATACCGGGGAGCTGTTTTTT. Its protein is CASSPPIGDTGELFF.

The chain has TRBV10-1 and TRBJ2-1; maybe TRBD2 (6 bases). The CDR3 loop spans 15 amino acids. V was clipped by 9 bases and J by 8 bases, with 23 bases between them. In germline, CDR1 is WNHNN, CDR2 SYGVQD (reference sequence). In DNA, the CDR3 is TGCGCCAGTTCCAAGGAGGGCGGCGGATATTATGAGCAGTTCTTC. It encodes CASSKEGGGYYEQFF.

In this sample, this clone turned up once. V gene TRBV5-5 combines with J gene TRBJ1-5; D gene ambiguous. CDR3 size: 14 residues. V was clipped by 1 base and J by 0 bases, with 5 bases between them. Germline CDR1 SGHKS, CDR2 YYEKEE (reference sequence). Here the CDR3 DNA reads TGTGCCAGCAGCTTGCGACATAGCAATCAGCCCCAGCATTTT. This encodes CASSLRHSNQPQHF.

The chain's CDR3 is CATRSSNEQYF. The CDR3 DNA reads as TGTGCCACCCGGAGTTCGAACGAGCAGTACTTC. V gene TRBV7-9 combines with J gene TRBJ2-7; D is undetermined. The CDR3 sequence is 11 residues long. With 10 bases removed from V and 5 bases from J, the gap between germline ends came to 12 bases. Looked up from germline, CDR1 is SEHNR and CDR2 is FQNEAQ (reference sequence). The full variable domain, with the rest looked up from reference TRBV7-9 and TRBJ2-7, is DTGVSQNPRHKITKRGQNVTFRCDPISEHNRLYWYRQTLGQGPEFLTYFQNEAQLEKSRLLSDRFSAERPKGSFSTLEIQRTEQGDSAMYLCATRSSNEQYFGPGTRLTVT.

On this clone: The likely explanation is a read error, given a far larger clone one base away. The same CDR3 can be traced to other DNA sequences in this sample. CDR3: CASSLLARDTQYF. The DNA for the CDR3 is TGTGCCAGCAGCCTCTTAGCGAGGGATACGCAGTATTTT. The chain couples TRBV6-8 to TRBJ2-3; TRBD2 might be the D (5 bases). Per germline, CDR1 MNHGY and CDR2 SAAAGT. V lost 6 bases and J lost 6, with 13 bases in between. The CDR3 length is 13 residues.

Comment on this clone: The junction and the germline gene differ at one end; a read error may be behind it. This chain joins TRBV10-1 and TRBJ1-1, with D uncertain. The CDR3 covers 11 residues. The germline V gene encodes CDR1 WNHNN and CDR2 SYGVQD (reference sequence). This CDR3 is CASSDDTEAFF. CDR3 coding DNA: TGCGCCAGCAGTGACGACACCGAAGCTTTCTTT.

A few counts support this clone. V is TRBV28 and J is TRBJ2-1; 7 bases agree with TRBD1. Germline CDR1 MDHEN, CDR2 SYDVKM. There are 13 residues in the CDR3. The V and J ends lost 8 bases and 0 bases, in that order; junction bases with no gene match: 1. The CDR3 sequence is CASQGDSYNEQFF. CDR3 in DNA: TGTGCCAGCCAGGGGGACTCCTACAATGAGCAGTTCTTC.

This clone was seen a handful of times. The chain couples TRBV12-5 to TRBJ2-5; TRBD1 is a possible D gene (6 bases). The J call may be faulty, since TRBJ2-7 better matches the DNA end. CDR1 is LGHNT, CDR2 FRNRAP, per germline. CDR3 length equals 14 residues. The CDR3 coding sequence is TGTGCTAGTGGCCCGGACAGCCTCTCCTACGAGCAGTACTTC. This sequence encodes CASGPDSLSYEQYF.

This chain joins TRBV7-2 and TRBJ2-7; no clear D gene. CDR3 length: 11 amino acids. The V gene's germline CDR1 is SGHTA and CDR2 FQGNSA. V shed 1 base and J shed 6 bases, with 4 bases lying between them. CDR3 in DNA: TGTGCCAGCAGCTTAGGAGCCGAGCAGTACTTC. Protein sequence: CASSLGAEQYF.

V usage is TRBV7-9 and J usage is TRBJ2-3, with 11 positions matching TRBD2. Germline V gives CDR1 SEHNR, CDR2 FQNEAQ (reference sequence). The V and J ends lost 3 bases and 0 bases, in that order; junction bases with no gene match: 2. The CDR3 has 16 residues. The CDR3 loop reads CASSFGTSGSTDTQYF. Written as DNA, the CDR3 is TGTGCCAGCAGCTTTGGGACTAGCGGCAGCACAGATACGCAGTATTTT.

The V call is TRBV15, the J call TRBJ2-7; 7 bases fit TRBD2. CDR1 and CDR2 from the germline V gene are LNHNV and YYDKDF (reference sequence). Unmatched junction bases numbered 12, after V lost 0 bases and J lost 4 bases. This CDR3 comprises 17 residues. The CDR3 loop reads CATSRDMVPQRGYEQYF. Written as DNA, the CDR3 is TGTGCCACCAGCAGAGATATGGTCCCCCAGCGGGGTTACGAGCAGTACTTC.

The chain uses TRBV10-2 and TRBJ1-1; D gene uncertain. The V end lost 6 bases, the J end lost 3 bases, and 20 bases lay between the germline ends. The germline V gene encodes CDR1 WSHSY and CDR2 SAAADI. CDR3 length: 16 residues. The CDR3 region has the DNA TGCGCCAGCAGGGAAAAAGGACGGGGTTTGGACACTGAAGCTTTCTTT. Residues: CASREKGRGLDTEAFF.

The rearrangement joins TRBV5-4 to TRBJ2-7; 10 bases match TRBD2. The CDR3 is 16 amino acids. CDR1 is SGHNT and CDR2 is YYREEE in the germline V gene (reference sequence). The J segment lost 6 bases and the V segment lost 3 bases, leaving 12 bases of the junction unmatched. CDR3 amino acids: CASSSIAGGTLGEQYF. CDR3 DNA: TGTGCCAGCAGCTCCATAGCGGGAGGTACGCTCGGCGAGCAGTACTTC.